This TCR beta chain was found in a study of shared clonotypes between healthy human individuals (dated by TCRdb to between 2020 and 2021). Regarding the study in general: The cohort included three men and two women between 18 and 49 years of age. For each donor, CD4 naive and CD4 memory were each run on three plates, CD8 naive on two plates, and CD8 memory on one plate. Between about 0.85 and 9.5 billion PBMCs per donor were obtained by leukapheresis. The study deeply sequenced blood TCR repertoires of about 5 healthy adults to estimate repertoire size and the extent of clonotype sharing between individuals. To increase sequencing depth and limit assay-specific biases, different laboratories used diverse techniques to prepare libraries and sequence TCR repertoires. Results and caveats for the whole study, not just this receptor: Sampling was restricted to blood, and TCR repertoires in tissues likely differ from the TCR repertoires found in blood. Estimated clonotype richness was generally larger for naive than for memory subsets. Pairwise subsampling indicated that sequencing depth was expected to affect the degree of clonotype sharing among donors. Incomplete sequencing was indicated by rarefaction of sorted-subset datasets, despite the large sequencing depth. Compared with non-shared clonotypes, clonotypes shared by all four sorted-subset donors had higher generation probabilities. Because the study included a small number of donors, the genetic and exposure-history diversity represented was limited. When four donors were compared, the shared fraction of clonotypes was around 5% for naive CD4, around 4% for naive CD8, about 2.4% for memory CD4, and 0.35% to 0.4% for memory CD8.

Healthy HIV-negative adults with no recently reported acute infections or vaccinations were included as donors. All donors were Caucasian adults living in Nashville, Tennessee, USA. CD4+ T cells were enriched through magnetic negative selection, after which naive cells were positively selected on CD45RA and the remaining negative fraction served as the memory subset. Blood was collected by leukapheresis, and PBMCs were isolated by Ficoll-Histopaque density gradient centrifugation and then cryopreserved in liquid nitrogen vapor phase. Analytical flow cytometry was used to check the purity and quantity of every magnetically sorted T cell population. Each sorted fraction had its genomic DNA isolated and then quantified by UV absorbance on a Nanodrop 2000c. Comments on this clone: The antigen it recognizes is unknown. No much larger clone is present one base from it, and per-base qualities are unavailable.

Using the deep immunoSEQ assay, TCR CDR3 regions were amplified from genomic DNA by multiplex PCR. Genomic DNA extracted from each cell subset was distributed evenly over all wells of several immunoSEQ 96-well plates, and each plate served as one replicate. For sorted subsets, 200 ng of genomic DNA, equivalent to some 33,000 T cell genomes, went into each replicate PCR. Purified libraries were quantified with a Qubit 3.0 fluorometer, sized on a Bioanalyzer 2100, and re-quantified with the KAPA Library Quantification kit. Every immunoSEQ 96-well plate was sequenced on a dedicated single-read 150-cycle Illumina NextSeq 550 flow cell. In the source study's methods: Because the immunoSEQ output held only junctional sequences and lacked quality scores, the filtering could not match the filtering applied to full-length reads. Sequences were annotated with PyIR, a Python wrapper for IgBLAST v1.9, and V/J genes and CDR3 were assigned using IMGT germline references. Reads with weak V/J assignments (E-value above 1e-6), missing CDR3, stop codons, out-of-frame junctions, or ambiguous translated residues were removed. A V3J clonotype was defined by an identical inferred V gene, J gene, and CDR3 amino acid sequence. The percentage overlap between two repertoires was calculated by dividing the number of shared unique clonotypes by the size of the smaller repertoire. Richness of each repertoire was evaluated using RTK rarefaction, the Chao1 estimator, and Recon v2.1 estimates of unobserved clonotypes. For all TCRbeta clonotypes obtained by the gDNA method from a few donors, generation probabilities were computed with OLGA. TCRdb obtained this table from immuneACCESS and retained in-frame rearrangements with V and J assigned. These tables miss some clones; where compared with another copy, unresolved V genes account for less than half of the shortfall, and the remainder is unexplained. V and J calls and clone size are those listed in that table; D and trimming were worked out from the DNA. The sample yields roughly 2,300,000 clones; under 95% were counted once. 0.37% of the sample comes from the top ten.

Cut back by 2 bases and 6 bases, the V and J ends lie 14 bases apart. The germline V gene supplies CDR1 SGHTA and CDR2 FQGNSA. The CDR3 covers 15 residues, taking in both the cysteine and the phenylalanine. CDR3 DNA is the only sequence kept; it has 45 bases, read in frame from the first base. The sequence was obtained from a man aged 18 to 29 in good health. Some clones in this sample may be carry-over from other donors' samples. The sequence is built from TRBV7-2 and TRBJ1-5; no D gene can be assigned with confidence. Sequencing was performed on naive CD4+ T cells from PBMCs. The sample's cell subset or site label is to be understood as: CD45RA+ positively selected. In nucleotides, the sequence is TGTGCCAGCAGCTTAAGGTCGGGAGCCGGTCAGCCCCAGCATTTT. The resulting protein is CASSLRSGAGQPQHF. The CDR3, completed at both ends by the reference TRBV7-2 and TRBJ1-5 genes, gives the full variable domain GAGVSQSPSNKVTEKGKDVELRCDPISGHTALYWYRQSLGQGLEFLIYFQGNSAPDKSGLPSDRFSAERTGGSVSTLTIQRTQQEDSAVYLCASSLRSGAGQPQHFGDGTRLSIL.